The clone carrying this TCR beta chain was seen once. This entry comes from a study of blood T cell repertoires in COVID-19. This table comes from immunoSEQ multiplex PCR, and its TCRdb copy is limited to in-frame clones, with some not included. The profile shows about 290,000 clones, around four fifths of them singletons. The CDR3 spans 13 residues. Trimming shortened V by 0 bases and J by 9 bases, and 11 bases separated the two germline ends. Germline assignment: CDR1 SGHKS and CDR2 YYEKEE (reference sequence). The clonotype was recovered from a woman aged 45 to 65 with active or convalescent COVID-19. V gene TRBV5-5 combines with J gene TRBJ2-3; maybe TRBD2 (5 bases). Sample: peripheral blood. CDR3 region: CASSLAPDSTQYF. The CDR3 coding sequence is TGTGCCAGCAGCTTGGCGCCGGACTCAACGCAGTATTTT. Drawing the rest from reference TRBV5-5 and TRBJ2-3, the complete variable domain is DAGVTQSPTHLIKTRGQQVTLRCSPISGHKSVSWYQQVLGQGPQFIFQYYEKEERGRGNFPDRFSARQFPNYSSELNVNALLLGDSALYLCASSLAPDSTQYFGPGTRLTVL.